Detailed here is one TCR beta chain. The data were taken from a study of blood T cell repertoires in COVID-19. Study-wide background: Spain, Italy and the United States supplied samples that represented acute and convalescent COVID-19.

Trimming shortened V by 0 bases and J by 0 bases, and 10 bases separated the two germline ends. The CDR3 covers 16 residues. Germline CDR1 is SGHRS and CDR2 is YFSETQ. Sequencing was performed with immunoSEQ multiplex PCR; in TCRdb, only in-frame clones are kept and a portion is missing. This repertoire shows under 300,000 clones, more than 85% found once; its top ten account for about 7.6%. What was sequenced was peripheral blood. The chain couples TRBV5-1 to TRBJ1-3; D call uncertain. The sequence came from a woman in her 70s with active or convalescent COVID-19. The CDR3 nucleotides are TGCGCCAGCAGCTTGGGGGGAGTTAACTCTGGAAACACCATATATTTT. Amino acids: CASSLGGVNSGNTIYF.